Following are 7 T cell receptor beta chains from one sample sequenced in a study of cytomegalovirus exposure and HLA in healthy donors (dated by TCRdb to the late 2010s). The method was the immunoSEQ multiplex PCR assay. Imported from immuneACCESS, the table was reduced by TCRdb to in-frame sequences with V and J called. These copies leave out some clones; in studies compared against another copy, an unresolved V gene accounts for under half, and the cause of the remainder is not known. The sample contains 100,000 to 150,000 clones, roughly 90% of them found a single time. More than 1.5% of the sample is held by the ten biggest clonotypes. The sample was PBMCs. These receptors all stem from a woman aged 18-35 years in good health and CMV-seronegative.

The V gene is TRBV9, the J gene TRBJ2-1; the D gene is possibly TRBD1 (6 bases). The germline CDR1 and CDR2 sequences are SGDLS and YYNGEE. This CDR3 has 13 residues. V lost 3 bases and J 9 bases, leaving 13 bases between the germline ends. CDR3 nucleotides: TGTGCCAGCAGCGCTTTACTAGGGGGTGAGCAGTTCTTC. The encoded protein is CASSALLGGEQFF.

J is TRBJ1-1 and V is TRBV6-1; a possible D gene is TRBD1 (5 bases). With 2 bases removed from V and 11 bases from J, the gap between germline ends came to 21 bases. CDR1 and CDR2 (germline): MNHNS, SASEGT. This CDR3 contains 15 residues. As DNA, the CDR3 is TGTGCCAGCAGTGAACGCGCTGGGCAGGGAAACTTGGCTTTCTTT. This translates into CASSERAGQGNLAFF.

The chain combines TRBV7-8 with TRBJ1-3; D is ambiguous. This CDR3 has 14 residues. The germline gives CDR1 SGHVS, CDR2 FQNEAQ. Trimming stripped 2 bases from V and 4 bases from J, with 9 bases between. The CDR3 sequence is CASSLSETGNTIYF. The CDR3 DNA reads TGTGCCAGCAGCTTATCCGAGACAGGAAACACCATATATTTT.

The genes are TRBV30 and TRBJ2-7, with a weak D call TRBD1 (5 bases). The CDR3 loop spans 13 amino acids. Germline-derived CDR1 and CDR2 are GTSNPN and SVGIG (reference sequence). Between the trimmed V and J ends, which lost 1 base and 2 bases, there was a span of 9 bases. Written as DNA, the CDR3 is TGTGCCTGGAGTGAAGGGGCACCCTACGAGCAGTACTTC. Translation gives CAWSEGAPYEQYF.

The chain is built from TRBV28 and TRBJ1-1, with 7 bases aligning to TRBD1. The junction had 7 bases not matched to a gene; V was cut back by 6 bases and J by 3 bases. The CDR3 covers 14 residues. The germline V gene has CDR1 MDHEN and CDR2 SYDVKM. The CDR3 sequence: CASRTDREYTEAFF. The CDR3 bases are TGTGCCAGCAGGACTGACAGGGAGTACACTGAAGCTTTCTTT.

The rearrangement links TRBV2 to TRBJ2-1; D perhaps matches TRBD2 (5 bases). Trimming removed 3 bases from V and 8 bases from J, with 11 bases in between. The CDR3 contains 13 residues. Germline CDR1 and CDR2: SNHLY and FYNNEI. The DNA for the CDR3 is TGTGCCAGCAGTGAGGGCCTCGGGGATGAGCAGTTCTTC. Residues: CASSEGLGDEQFF.

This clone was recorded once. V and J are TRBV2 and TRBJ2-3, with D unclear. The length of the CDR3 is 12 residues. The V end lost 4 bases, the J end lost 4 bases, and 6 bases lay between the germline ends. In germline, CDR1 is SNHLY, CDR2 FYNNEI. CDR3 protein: CASSVGPDTQYF. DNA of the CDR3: TGTGCCAGCAGTGTTGGGCCAGATACGCAGTATTTT.